This TCR beta chain is drawn from a study of blood T cells in healthy people across ages (dated by TCRdb to the mid-2010s). Regarding the study in general: In model experiments, roughly one uniquely barcoded TCR beta cDNA molecule per two T cells was captured by template switching. The donors were split into four age groups: young (average approximately 16 years), middle-aged (around 40), aged (about 62) and long-lived (over 80). To avoid experimental bias, donors of different ages were randomly spread across the sequencing lanes. Age-related changes in TCR beta repertoire diversity were measured in the study by deep sequencing normalized with unique cDNA molecular identifiers. The study analyzed two additional independent replicas of 1 million unique cDNA reads from the same blood draw for two donors, one aged 18 to 30 and one aged 80 or older.

Library preparation was by 5' RACE. The sequencer was an Illumina HiSeq 2500. A second PCR of about 7 to 12 cycles was run with a J-beta primer mix and a sample-barcoded 5' primer. A template-switch 5' adaptor carrying 12 random nucleotides introduced a unique molecular identifier onto each TCR beta cDNA molecule. At least 2.5 million CDR3-containing paired-end reads were obtained from each sample. First-strand cDNA synthesis was performed from all RNA using the Mint cDNA synthesis kit, with priming by a TRBC-specific oligonucleotide. Following uracil-DNA glycosylase treatment, all cDNA underwent a first 18-cycle PCR with the universal primers M1SS and BC2_uni_R. Regarding the original processing steps: Each sample was normalized by randomly selecting 1 million high-quality reads, each carrying a distinct molecular identifier. Reads sharing molecular identifiers were discarded rather than binned into consensus sequences. MiTCR, run with a Q25 quality threshold and the strictest error-elimination algorithm, handled CDR3 identification, clonotype clustering and error correction. A nonparametric unseen species model with Euler transformation was used to estimate lower-bound total TCR beta diversity. TCRdb reworked the public reads: Q25 trimming with fastp, MiXCR clone assembly, productive beta chains retained. Entries are consolidated by CDR3 protein sequence, retaining the most common genes and DNA. The V and J calls shown here were made by TCRdb, not taken from the authors' results. This sample gives 650,000 to 1,000,000 distinct CDR3 sequences in total; under 40% of them show up just once. Jointly, the top ten make up over 10% of the sample.

Results and caveats for the whole study, not just this receptor: Because donor CMV infection status was unknown, age-related changes in expanded clonotypes were potentially confounded. As age increased, observed TCR beta diversity per million T cells dropped in a roughly linear way, and a significant reduction was already evident by age about 36. Estimates of total diversity based on one million sequenced T cells were regarded as lower bounds and as underestimates. Because profiling used bulk unsorted PBMCs, naive and antigen-experienced compartments could not be compared conclusively. There was a strong correlation between observed TCR beta diversity and the percentage of naive T cells measured by flow cytometry. Compared with the aged group, the long-lived group had more naive CD4+ T cells, fewer expanded clones and increased TCR diversity, a pattern suggesting age selection.

In the case of this clonotype: Its antigen has not been determined. Its ends do not fully match the called genes, so a read error is possible.

The approximately 39 donors, aged about 6 to 95 years, were systemically healthy Caucasian individuals from Russia. About 9.1 milliliters of peripheral blood were collected from each donor into EDTA-treated Vacutainer tubes. PBMCs were isolated by Ficoll-Paque density-gradient centrifugation, with at least 6 million obtained per sample. Total RNA was extracted from PBMCs with Trizol reagent, with at least 5 micrograms obtained per sample. Naive CD45RAhigh/CD27high T cell percentages were measured by flow cytometry on a PBMC aliquot from every donor. Sequencing was carried out using blood. The TCR originated in a man aged 18 to 30 in good health.

Here is the DNA: TGCAGCGCTAGAAATCCGGTCGGTCAGCCCCAGCATTTT. It translates to CSARNPVGQPQHF. The sequence is built from TRBV20-1 and TRBJ1-5, with the D segment identity uncertain. Reading the germline V gene (reference sequence) gives CDR1 DFQATT and CDR2 SNEGSKA. Counted from cysteine to phenylalanine, this CDR3 has 13 amino acids. CDR3 DNA is the only sequence kept; it has 39 bases, read in frame from the first base.